This TCR beta chain was recovered during a study of blood T cells in healthy people across ages. The CDR3 has 16 amino acids. J gave up 2 bases and V 3 bases, and 7 bases lay outside the gene matches. CDR1 and CDR2 from the germline V gene are SGHRS and YFSETQ. A J-beta primer mix and a sample-barcoded 5' primer were used in a second PCR of roughly 6 to 11 cycles. TCRdb ran MiXCR on the 5' RACE reads and lists one entry per CDR3 protein. The sample has around 690,000 distinct CDR3 sequences; approximately 50% are singletons. This sequence joins TRBV5-1 and TRBJ2-2; 7 bases are a match to TRBD1. The receptor's source is a man aged 60 to 75 in good health. Sequencing was done on a sample of blood. The CDR3 coding sequence is TGCGCCAGCAGCTCCCCAAGGGACAGCAACACCGGGGAGCTGTTTTTT. Amino acids: CASSSPRDSNTGELFF.